This is a list of T cell receptor beta chains from one sample in a study of cytomegalovirus exposure and HLA in healthy donors. Here immunoSEQ multiplex PCR was the method, and the copy in TCRdb shows in-frame clones only, minus some. Among 220,000 or so clones, 79% were seen once, and the ten largest hold about 1.7%. Input material: PBMCs. Source of these receptors: a man aged 45-65 years in good health and CMV-seronegative. CDR3s include the opening cysteine and the closing phenylalanine or tryptophan. A D gene is named only where the DNA matches it firmly. Part of the rows lack a size; the others show once, few, many or a class for expanded clones.

D gene	V gene	J gene	clone size	CDR3 length	CDR3 protein	CDR3 DNA
TRBD1	TRBV6-5	TRBJ1-3	NA	13	CASSRDRGHTIYF	TGTGCCAGCAGCCGGGACAGGGGACACACCATATATTTT
NA	TRBV30	TRBJ2-5	NA	15	CAWSVDYRFRETQYF	TGTGCCTGGAGTGTTGATTATCGGTTTCGGGAGACCCAGTACTTC
NA	TRBV7-9	TRBJ2-7	NA	16	CASSPKGGQATYEQYF	TGTGCCAGCAGCCCTAAAGGGGGTCAGGCAACCTACGAGCAGTACTTC
NA	TRBV10-1	TRBJ1-5	NA	17	CARTGDRGPPPNQPQHF	TGCGCCAGAACGGGGGACCGGGGCCCTCCCCCTAATCAGCCCCAGCATTTT
NA	TRBV28	TRBJ1-1	NA	15	CASSLPGREDTEAFF	TGTGCCAGCAGTCTCCCGGGACGGGAGGACACTGAAGCTTTCTTT
NA	TRBV30	TRBJ1-2	few	15	CAWSPGQALNYGYTF	TGTGCCTGGAGTCCTGGGCAGGCCCTCAACTATGGCTACACCTTC
TRBD1	TRBV2	TRBJ2-5	NA	15	CASSETTGGFSTQYF	TGTGCCAGCAGTGAGACGACAGGGGGCTTTTCGACCCAGTACTTC
TRBD2	TRBV5-4	TRBJ2-1	NA	16	CASSPGGTSGNNEQFF	TGTGCCAGCAGCCCTGGGGGGACTAGCGGGAACAATGAGCAGTTCTTC
NA	TRBV4-2	TRBJ1-6	few	15	CASSQVAPYNSPLHF	TGTGCCAGCAGCCAAGTAGCCCCCTATAATTCACCCCTCCACTTT
TRBD1	TRBV11-2	TRBJ2-3	NA	16	CASSLRGQGAGDTQYF	TGTGCCAGCAGCTTACGCGGACAGGGGGCAGGAGATACGCAGTATTTT
NA	TRBV6-5	TRBJ1-2	NA	13	CASSYDTAYGYTF	TGTGCCAGCAGTTACGACACAGCCTATGGCTACACCTTC
NA	TRBV6-1	TRBJ1-5	NA	15	CASSVREGGNQPQHF	TGTGCCAGCAGTGTCAGGGAGGGTGGCAATCAGCCCCAGCATTTT
NA	TRBV5-1	TRBJ2-1	NA	15	CASSLEVGSYNEQFF	TGCGCCAGCAGCTTAGAGGTAGGATCCTACAATGAGCAGTTCTTC
NA	TRBV4-1	TRBJ1-4	once	16	CARVGGRSETNEKLFF	TGCGCCAGGGTCGGAGGGCGAAGTGAAACTAATGAAAAACTGTTTTTT
TRBD2	TRBV19	TRBJ2-3	NA	14	CASSPGGPADTQYF	TGTGCCAGTAGTCCGGGAGGGCCGGCAGATACGCAGTATTTT
TRBD1	TRBV27	TRBJ1-2	NA	15	CASRPRQGVGYGYTF	TGTGCCAGCAGGCCACGACAGGGGGTTGGGTATGGCTACACCTTC
TRBD1	TRBV5-1	TRBJ2-5	few	14	CASATGGAGETQYF	TGCGCCAGCGCGACAGGGGGCGCGGGAGAGACCCAGTACTTC
NA	TRBV5-6	TRBJ2-2	once	13	CASSLGRREELFF	TGTGCCAGCAGCTTGGGCAGGCGGGAGGAGCTGTTTTTT
TRBD2	TRBV11-3	TRBJ2-2	NA	17	CASSNESGGLNTGELFF	TGTGCCAGCAGCAACGAATCGGGAGGCCTGAACACCGGGGAGCTGTTTTTT
NA	TRBV19	TRBJ2-1	NA	15	CASSPLVSSYNEQFF	TGTGCCAGTAGTCCTCTAGTGAGCTCCTACAATGAGCAGTTCTTC
TRBD1	TRBV2	TRBJ2-7	NA	15	CASNPSPDRGGEQYF	TGTGCCAGCAACCCATCACCCGACAGGGGGGGTGAGCAGTACTTC
NA	TRBV19	TRBJ1-2	NA	16	CASILRGGLWDYGYTF	TGTGCCAGTATCCTTAGAGGGGGTCTATGGGACTATGGCTACACCTTC
NA	TRBV19	TRBJ1-1	NA	12	CASSDSHTEAFF	TGTGCCAGTAGCGACAGCCACACTGAAGCTTTCTTT
TRBD1	TRBV5-5	TRBJ2-7	few	15	CASSLTGQGAYEQYF	TGTGCCAGCAGCTTGACGGGACAGGGGGCTTACGAGCAGTACTTC
TRBD1	TRBV9	TRBJ2-2	NA	19	CASSPKSRDRGQHTGELFF	TGTGCCAGCAGCCCAAAGTCCCGGGACAGGGGGCAGCACACCGGGGAGCTGTTTTTT
TRBD1	TRBV19	TRBJ1-5	NA	20	CASTQRPGQEPYPTNQPQHF	TGTGCCAGTACGCAACGTCCGGGACAGGAACCTTATCCGACGAATCAGCCCCAGCATTTT
TRBD1	TRBV28	TRBJ1-6	few	15	CASSPPVTGTSPLHF	TGTGCCAGCAGTCCTCCGGTGACAGGGACTTCACCCCTCCACTTT
TRBD2	TRBV13	TRBJ2-1	NA	16	CASSLGSGGLHTEQFF	TGTGCCAGCAGCTTAGGGAGCGGGGGCCTTCACACTGAGCAGTTCTTC
TRBD1	TRBV5-1	TRBJ2-7	NA	13	CASSLWQGVEQYF	TGCGCCAGCAGCTTGTGGCAGGGGGTCGAGCAGTACTTC
TRBD1	TRBV5-1	TRBJ2-7	NA	13	CASSQTGPYEQYF	TGCGCCAGCAGCCAGACAGGGCCCTACGAGCAGTACTTC
NA	TRBV6-5	TRBJ1-1	NA	15	CASSYGERMNTEAFF	TGTGCCAGCAGTTATGGGGAGAGAATGAACACTGAAGCTTTCTTT
TRBD1	TRBV27	TRBJ2-7	NA	14	CASSLGPGGYEQYF	TGTGCCAGCAGTTTAGGACCAGGGGGCTACGAGCAGTACTTC
TRBD1	TRBV28	TRBJ1-4	few	16	CASSPGTGERKEKLFF	TGTGCCAGCAGTCCCGGGACAGGGGAGCGGAAAGAAAAACTGTTTTTT
NA	TRBV27	TRBJ2-3	NA	14	CASSSGYSTDTQYF	TGTGCCAGCAGTTCCGGGTATAGCACAGATACGCAGTATTTT
TRBD2	TRBV5-1	TRBJ2-1	NA	16	CASSLGSSGSYNEQFF	TGCGCCAGCAGCTTGGGGTCTAGCGGGAGCTACAATGAGCAGTTCTTC
NA	TRBV19	TRBJ2-7	once	14	CASSIDVRGYEQYF	TGTGCCAGTAGTATAGATGTGAGAGGCTACGAGCAGTACTTC
TRBD2	TRBV9	TRBJ2-1	NA	20	CASSAAPTPSGSYLYNEQFF	TGTGCCAGCAGCGCCGCACCAACCCCTAGCGGGAGCTACCTCTACAATGAGCAGTTCTTC
TRBD1	TRBV11-2	TRBJ2-5	NA	14	CASRRDRVKETQYF	TGTGCCAGCAGAAGGGACAGGGTAAAAGAGACCCAGTACTTC